A single sample gave rise to the 9 T cell receptor beta chains below, sequenced in a study of human T cells and chemical hapten exposure. Stated time point: pre-sensitization, week 0. Documented treatment: therapeutic diphenylcyclopropenone sensitization with weekly scalp DPC. TCRdb reprocessed the RACE reads via MiXCR and lists one record per CDR3 protein. This sample has about 110,000 distinct CDR3 sequences, with around 12% found just once. The material was whole blood, obtained in connection with sensitization to the hapten diphenylcyclopropenone (DPC). These receptors were obtained from a woman in her forties or fifties with alopecia areata. Some clones in this sample may be carry-over from other donors' samples.

The CDR3: CASSSPVAQYF. CDR3 bases: TGTGCCAGCAGTTCACCGGTGGCCCAGTACTTC. The chain carries TRBV28 and TRBJ2-5, with D hard to call. The germline CDR1 and CDR2 sequences are MDHEN and SYDVKM. The CDR3 sequence is 11 residues long. Trimming took off 4 bases at V and 9 bases at J, with 9 bases between the two ends.

This clonotype was found many times. V is TRBV6-2 or TRBV6-3 and J is TRBJ1-1; D unresolved. There are 13 residues in the CDR3. With 6 bases removed from V and 5 bases from J, the gap between germline ends came to 13 bases. Looked up from germline, CDR1 is MNHEY and CDR2 is SVGEGT. The CDR3 reads CASSFQWGTEAFF. In nucleotides, the CDR3 is TGTGCCAGCAGCTTCCAGTGGGGTACTGAAGCTTTCTTT.

This rearrangement joins TRBV7-2 to TRBJ2-2; possibly TRBD1 for D (6 bases). V gave up 5 bases and J gave up 4 bases, with 14 bases separating them. CDR1 and CDR2 (germline): SGHTA, FQGNSA. This CDR3 has 15 amino acids. The CDR3 nucleotides read TGTGCCAGCAGCCTCGGACAGAAGTTCACCGGGGAGCTGTTTTTT. Protein: CASSLGQKFTGELFF.

The chain is built from TRBV20-1 and TRBJ2-7; 15 nucleotides line up with TRBD2. The trim removed 5 bases at V and 7 bases at J, leaving 6 bases unmatched. The CDR3 totals 14 residues. From germline, CDR1 is DFQATT and CDR2 SNEGSKA (reference sequence). CDR3 DNA sequence: TGCAGTGCTCGGAGGACTAGCGGGAGGGAAGAGCAGTACTTC. It yields the protein CSARRTSGREEQYF.

This clonotype has just a few counts. The chain combines TRBV6-6 with TRBJ2-2; no clear D. V lost 5 bases to trimming and J lost 0 bases, with 7 bases between them. The germline V gene has CDR1 MNHNY and CDR2 SVGAGI (reference sequence). CDR3 length equals 14 residues. CDR3 nucleotides: TGTGCCAGCAGTCCTATAGCGAACACCGGGGAGCTGTTTTTT. Its protein is CASSPIANTGELFF.

The chain carries TRBV5-1 and TRBJ2-4; D is possibly TRBD1 or TRBD2 (5 bases each). V lost 4 bases and J 8 bases, leaving 16 bases between the germline ends. The CDR3 covers 14 residues. CDR1 and CDR2 from the germline V gene are SGHRS and YFSETQ. CDR3 sequence (DNA): TGCGCCAGCAGCCCCTGGGACGGTGCGGACATTCAGTACTTC. Translation gives CASSPWDGADIQYF.

The chain uses TRBV20-1 and TRBJ1-1; 8 bases are a match to TRBD1. In germline, CDR1 is DFQATT, CDR2 SNEGSKA (reference sequence). The CDR3 totals 14 residues. V was clipped by 5 bases and J by 4 bases; unmatched bases: 9. This chain's CDR3 is CSAPSTGVGTEAFF. CDR3 in DNA: TGCAGTGCTCCCTCGACAGGGGTGGGCACTGAAGCTTTCTTT.

In this sample, this clonotype turned up many times. V usage is TRBV10-3 and J usage is TRBJ1-1; D remains unclear. The V end was cut by 6 bases, the J end by 0 bases, with 8 bases between. The CDR3 spans 13 residues. Germline CDR1 is ENHRY and CDR2 is SYGVKD. The CDR3 coding sequence is TGTGCCATCAGACAAGGACTGAACACTGAAGCTTTCTTT. It translates to CAIRQGLNTEAFF.

This rearrangement joins TRBV20-1 to TRBJ1-2; D gene uncertain. CDR1 and CDR2 from the germline V gene are DFQATT and SNEGSKA (reference sequence). Trimming removed 1 base from V and 4 bases from J, with 7 bases in between. The CDR3 extends over 12 amino acids. CDR3 loop: CSARGQTYGYTF. The CDR3 DNA reads as TGCAGTGCTAGAGGGCAGACCTATGGCTACACCTTC.